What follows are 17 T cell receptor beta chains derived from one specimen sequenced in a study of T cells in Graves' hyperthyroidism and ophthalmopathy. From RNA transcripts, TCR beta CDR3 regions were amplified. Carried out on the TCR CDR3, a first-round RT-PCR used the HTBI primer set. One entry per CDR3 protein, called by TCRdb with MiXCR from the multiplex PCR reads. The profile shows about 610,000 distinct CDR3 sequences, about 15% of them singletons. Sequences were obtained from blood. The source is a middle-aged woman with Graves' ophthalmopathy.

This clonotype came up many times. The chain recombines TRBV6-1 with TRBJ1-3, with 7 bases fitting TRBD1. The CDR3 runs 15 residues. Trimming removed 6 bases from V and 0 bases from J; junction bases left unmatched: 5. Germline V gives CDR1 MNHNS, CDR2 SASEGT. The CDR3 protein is CASSSYRGSGNTIYF. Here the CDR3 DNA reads TGTGCCAGCAGCTCCTACAGGGGCTCTGGAAACACCATATATTTT.

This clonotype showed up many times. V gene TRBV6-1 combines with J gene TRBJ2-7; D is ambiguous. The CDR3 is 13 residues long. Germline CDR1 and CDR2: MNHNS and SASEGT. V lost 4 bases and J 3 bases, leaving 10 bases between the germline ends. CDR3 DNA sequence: TGTGCCAGCAGTGTATCCCCAGACTACGAGCAGTACTTC. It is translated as CASSVSPDYEQYF.

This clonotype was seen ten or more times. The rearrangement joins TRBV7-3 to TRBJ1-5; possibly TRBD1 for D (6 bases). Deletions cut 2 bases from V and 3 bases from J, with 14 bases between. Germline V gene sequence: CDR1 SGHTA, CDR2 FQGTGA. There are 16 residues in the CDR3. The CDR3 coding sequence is TGTGCCAGCAGCTTAGGGGGGCGCAAATTCAATCAGCCCCAGCATTTT. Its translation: CASSLGGRKFNQPQHF.

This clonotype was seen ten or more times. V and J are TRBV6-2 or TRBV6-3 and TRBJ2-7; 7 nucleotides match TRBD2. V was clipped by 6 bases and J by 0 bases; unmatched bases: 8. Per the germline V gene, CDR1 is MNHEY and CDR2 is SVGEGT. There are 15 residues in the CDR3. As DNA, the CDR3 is TGTGCCAGCAGACCGTCGGCGGGAGACTCCTACGAGCAGTACTTC. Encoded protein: CASRPSAGDSYEQYF.

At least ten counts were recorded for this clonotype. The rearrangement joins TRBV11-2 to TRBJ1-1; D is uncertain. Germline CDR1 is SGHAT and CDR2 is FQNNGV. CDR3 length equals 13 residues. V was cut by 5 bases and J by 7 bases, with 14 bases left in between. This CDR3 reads CASSNTPGDEAFF. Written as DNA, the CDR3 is TGTGCCAGCAGCAATACTCCGGGAGATGAAGCTTTCTTT.

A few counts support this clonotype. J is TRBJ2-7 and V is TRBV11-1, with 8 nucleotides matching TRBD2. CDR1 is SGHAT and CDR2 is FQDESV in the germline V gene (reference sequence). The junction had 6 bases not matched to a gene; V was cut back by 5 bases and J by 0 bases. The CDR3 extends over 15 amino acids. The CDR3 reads CASSLSGRGSYEQYF. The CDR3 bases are TGTGCCAGCAGCCTCAGCGGGAGAGGCTCCTACGAGCAGTACTTC.

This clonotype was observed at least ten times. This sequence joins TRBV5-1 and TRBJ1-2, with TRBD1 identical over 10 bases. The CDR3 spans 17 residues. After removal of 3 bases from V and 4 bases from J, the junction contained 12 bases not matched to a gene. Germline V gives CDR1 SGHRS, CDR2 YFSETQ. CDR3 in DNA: TGCGCCAGCAGCTGCGCCCTCAGCGACAGGGGGCCCTATGGCTACACCTTC. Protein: CASSCALSDRGPYGYTF.

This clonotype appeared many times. CDR3 amino acids: CSAGGQGGYEQYF. CDR3 nucleotide sequence: TGCAGCGCCGGCGGACAGGGAGGGTACGAGCAGTACTTC. This chain connects TRBV29-1 to TRBJ2-7; TRBD1 is a possible D gene (8 bases). The germline V gene encodes CDR1 SQVTM and CDR2 ANQGSEA. The V end was cut by 7 bases, the J end by 4 bases, with 17 bases between. This CDR3 is 13 amino acids long.

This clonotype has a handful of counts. CDR3 bases: TGTGCCAGCAGTCCCTCGACTAGCGGGAGGGCCAGCACCGGGGAGCTGTTTTTT. Its protein is CASSPSTSGRASTGELFF. The V and J genes are TRBV6-2 or TRBV6-3 and TRBJ2-2, with TRBD2 matching 14 bases. The germline CDR1 and CDR2 sequences are MNHEY and SVGEGT. This CDR3 is built from 18 residues. After removal of 5 bases from V and 4 bases from J, the junction contained 9 bases not matched to a gene.

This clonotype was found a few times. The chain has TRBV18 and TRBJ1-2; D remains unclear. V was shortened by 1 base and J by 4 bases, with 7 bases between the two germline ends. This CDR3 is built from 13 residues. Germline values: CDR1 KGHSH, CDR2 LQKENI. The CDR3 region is CASSPQQRYGYTF. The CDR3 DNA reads TGTGCCAGCTCACCACAACAACGCTATGGCTACACCTTC.

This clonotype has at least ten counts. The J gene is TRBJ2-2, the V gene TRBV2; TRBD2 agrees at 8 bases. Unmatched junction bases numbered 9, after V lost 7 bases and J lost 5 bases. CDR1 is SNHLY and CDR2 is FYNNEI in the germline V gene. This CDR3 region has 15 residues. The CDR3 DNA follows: TGTGCCAGCATGGGGTTAGCGGGACTTACCGGGGAGCTGTTTTTT. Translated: CASMGLAGLTGELFF.

As DNA, the CDR3 is TGTGCCAGCAGCGGAACAACTAGCGGGAGGGCAAGCTCCTACGAGCAGTACTTC. Translation gives CASSGTTSGRASSYEQYF. The chain has TRBV3-1 and TRBJ2-7, with TRBD2 matching over 13 bases. V lost 5 bases to trimming and J lost 0 bases; unmatched junction nucleotides: 10. Germline CDR1 is LGHDT and CDR2 is YNNKEL (reference sequence). CDR3 length: 18 residues.

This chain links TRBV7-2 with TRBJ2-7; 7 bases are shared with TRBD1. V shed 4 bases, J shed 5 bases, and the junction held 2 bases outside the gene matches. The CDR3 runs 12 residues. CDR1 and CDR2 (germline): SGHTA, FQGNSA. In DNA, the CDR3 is TGTGCCAGCAGCTATGGGACAGACGAGCAGTACTTC. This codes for CASSYGTDEQYF.

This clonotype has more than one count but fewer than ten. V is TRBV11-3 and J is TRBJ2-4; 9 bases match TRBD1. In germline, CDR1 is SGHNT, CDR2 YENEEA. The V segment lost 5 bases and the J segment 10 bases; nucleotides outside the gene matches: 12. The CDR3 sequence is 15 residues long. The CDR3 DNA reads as TGTGCCAGCAGCCCAGTCCGGGACAGGGCCTCTATTCAGTACTTC. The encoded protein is CASSPVRDRASIQYF.

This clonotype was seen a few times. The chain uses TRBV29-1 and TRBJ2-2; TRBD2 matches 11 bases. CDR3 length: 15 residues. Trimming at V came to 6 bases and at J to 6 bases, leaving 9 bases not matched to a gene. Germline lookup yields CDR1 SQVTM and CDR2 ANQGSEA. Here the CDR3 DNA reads TGCAGCGTGGAAATTAGCGGGAGGGAGTCCGGGGAGCTGTTTTTT. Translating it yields CSVEISGRESGELFF.

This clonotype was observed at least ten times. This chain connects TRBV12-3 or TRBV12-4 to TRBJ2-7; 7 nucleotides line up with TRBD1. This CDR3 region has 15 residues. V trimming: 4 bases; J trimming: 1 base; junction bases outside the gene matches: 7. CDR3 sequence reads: CASSSPRTGSYEQYF. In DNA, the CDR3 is TGTGCCAGCAGTTCACCCAGGACAGGTTCCTACGAGCAGTACTTC.

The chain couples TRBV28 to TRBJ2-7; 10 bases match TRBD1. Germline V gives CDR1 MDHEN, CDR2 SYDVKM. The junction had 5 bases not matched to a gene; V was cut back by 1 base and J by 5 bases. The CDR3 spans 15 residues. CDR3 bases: TGTGCCAGCAGTTTATTAGCGGGACAGGGGAACGAGCAGTACTTC. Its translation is CASSLLAGQGNEQYF.